These 2 T cell receptor beta chains share one sample of origin, sequenced in a study of graft-versus-host responses after intestinal transplantation. The repertoire was sequenced with immunoSEQ multiplex PCR; TCRdb's copy has only in-frame clones and lacks some. The sample contains around 110,000 clones, about nine tenths of which appear only once. Their antigens are not known. This specimen was unstimulated CD4+ T cells sorted from spleen or lymph node cells, taken before intestinal transplant. The origin of the receptors is a human donor who received an intestinal transplant.

The V gene is TRBV21-1, the J gene TRBJ2-7; the DNA was not used to check the table's D call, TRBD2. TRBV21-1 is tagged as a pseudogene. There are 14 residues in the CDR3. The CDR3 here is CASSKRRQTYEQYF. As DNA, the CDR3 is TGTGCCAGCAGCAAACGGCGCCAGACTTACGAGCAGTACTTC.

The chain uses TRBV18 and TRBJ1-1; a weak D match, TRBD1 (5 bases). The CDR3 has 14 residues. Germline CDR1 and CDR2: KGHSH and LQKENI. V gave up 3 bases and J gave up 4 bases, with 12 bases separating them. CDR3 in amino acids: CASSPPGSLTEAFF. The CDR3 bases are TGTGCCAGCTCACCGCCAGGGTCCCTCACTGAAGCTTTCTTT.